This TCR beta chain was observed in a study of T cells in localized non-small cell lung cancer. CDR3 size: 14 residues. V shed 3 bases and J shed 5 bases, with 13 bases lying between them. Germline loops: CDR1 MNHNY, CDR2 SVGAGI (reference sequence). Generated by immunoSEQ multiplex PCR, the TCRdb table keeps only in-frame clones and is missing some. The sample shows approximately 28,000 clones, around 90% of them seen only once. The clonotype comes from a woman aged 35-75 years with stage III lung adenocarcinoma. The material sequenced was peripheral blood mononuclear cells, taken before any cancer treatment. The rearrangement joins TRBV6-6 to TRBJ1-2, with D maybe TRBD1 (5 bases). As DNA, the CDR3 is TGTGCCAGCAGTTATGTTTCGGGGGGTTATGGCTACACCTTC. Translation gives CASSYVSGGYGYTF.